These 12 T cell receptor beta chains came from one sample sequenced in a study of identifying expanded T cells in peripheral blood. Only in-frame clones appear in the TCRdb table, and some are missing; sequencing was by immunoSEQ multiplex PCR. The profile shows some 78,000 clones, over 80% of them singletons. Material: blood. The receptor set was obtained from a person aged 18 to 75 in good health.

V usage is TRBV2 and J usage is TRBJ2-7, with D perhaps TRBD1 or TRBD2 (5 bases each). Deletions cut 6 bases from V and 2 bases from J, with 14 bases between. In germline, CDR1 is SNHLY, CDR2 FYNNEI. The CDR3 consists of 14 residues. CDR3 DNA sequence: TGTGCCAGCAGCTTAGCTGGGGGTACCTACGAGCAGTACTTC. It codes for CASSLAGGTYEQYF.

The CDR3 is CATSRAYDSGANVLTF. CDR3 DNA: TGTGCCACCAGCAGAGCTTACGATAGTGGGGCCAACGTCCTGACTTTC. The V call is TRBV15, the J call TRBJ2-6; D is uncertain. Germline V gene lookup returns CDR1 LNHNV and CDR2 YYDKDF (reference sequence). Trimming stripped 1 base from V and 3 bases from J, with 10 bases between. This CDR3 is 16 amino acids long.

The chain has TRBV6-5 and TRBJ2-7; TRBD2 aligns across 11 bases. The germline CDR1 and CDR2 sequences are MNHEY and SVGAGI. V lost 4 bases and J lost 8; bases outside the gene matches: 4. The CDR3 covers 13 residues. The CDR3 bases are TGTGCCAGCAGTTCCGGGACTAGCGGCCAGCAGTACTTC. Protein product: CASSSGTSGQQYF.

This clone was counted between two and nine times. The chain employs TRBV6-5 and TRBJ2-4, with no clear D. V was trimmed by 0 bases and J by 5 bases, leaving 8 bases between them. Looked up from germline, CDR1 is MNHEY and CDR2 is SVGAGI. The CDR3 covers 14 residues. The CDR3 DNA is TGTGCCAGCAGTTACTCGAGAGACCAAAACATTCAGTACTTC. It specifies CASSYSRDQNIQYF.

In its sample, this clone was seen once. V and J are TRBV7-2 and TRBJ2-1, with a possible D match to TRBD2 (5 bases). Deletions cut 1 base from V and 7 bases from J, with 11 bases between. Per germline, CDR1 SGHTA and CDR2 FQGNSA. This CDR3 has 14 amino acids. The CDR3 DNA is TGTGCCAGCAGCTTAGAGCCACTAGTGAATGAGCAGTTCTTC. Protein sequence: CASSLEPLVNEQFF.

The chain uses TRBV28 and TRBJ2-1; 9 bases map to TRBD1. Trimming cost V 3 bases and J 5 bases; bases outside gene matches: 5. Germline values: CDR1 MDHEN, CDR2 SYDVKM. There are 15 residues in the CDR3. The CDR3 sequence: CASSFPDRGNNEQFF. For the CDR3, the DNA is TGTGCCAGCAGTTTCCCGGACAGGGGAAACAATGAGCAGTTCTTC.

The rearrangement joins TRBV5-8 to TRBJ2-7, with a possible D match to TRBD1 (6 bases). This CDR3 has 15 amino acids. Germline V gives CDR1 SGHTS, CDR2 YDEGEE. Trimming removed 1 base at V and 0 bases at J, with 11 bases between. This chain's CDR3 is CASSLYRATSYEQYF. DNA of the CDR3: TGTGCCAGCAGCTTGTACAGGGCGACCTCCTACGAGCAGTACTTC. The full variable domain, its missing parts supplied by reference TRBV5-8 and TRBJ2-7, is EAGVTQSPTHLIKTRGQQATLRCSPISGHTSVYWYQQALGLGLQFLLWYDEGEERNRGNFPPRFSGRQFPNYSSELNVNALELEDSALYLCASSLYRATSYEQYFGPGTRLTVT.

The chain carries TRBV27 and TRBJ2-2; tentatively, D is TRBD1 (5 bases). V lost 0 bases, J lost 0 bases, and 8 bases lay in between. CDR1 and CDR2 from the germline V gene are MNHEY and SMNVEV (reference sequence). This CDR3 is 16 amino acids long. CDR3 in DNA: TGTGCCAGCAGTTTATCGGCAGGGACGAACACCGGGGAGCTGTTTTTT. Amino acids: CASSLSAGTNTGELFF.

The V call is TRBV9, the J call TRBJ2-7; D uncertain. Per the germline V gene, CDR1 is SGDLS and CDR2 is YYNGEE. The CDR3 extends over 13 amino acids. V lost 4 bases and J lost 0, with 8 bases in between. The CDR3 loop is CASSPASSYEQYF. CDR3 bases: TGTGCCAGCAGCCCTGCCTCCTCCTACGAGCAGTACTTC.

This sequence joins TRBV28 and TRBJ1-2; possibly TRBD1 for D (5 bases). This CDR3 is built from 16 residues. Germline loops: CDR1 MDHEN, CDR2 SYDVKM. Trimming removed 5 bases at V and 3 bases at J, with 19 bases between. CDR3 residues: CASSPWDRGRDYGYTF. CDR3 in DNA: TGTGCCAGCAGTCCTTGGGACCGAGGCAGGGACTATGGCTACACCTTC.

The chain carries TRBV7-2 and TRBJ1-1; D is ambiguous. The germline gives CDR1 SGHTA, CDR2 FQGNSA. V shed 3 bases and J shed 1 base, with 9 bases lying between them. The CDR3 consists of 14 residues. The DNA for the CDR3 is TGTGCCAGCAGCTTCCAGGCCCCGAACACTGAAGCTTTCTTT. It encodes CASSFQAPNTEAFF.

A single count supports this clone. CDR3 loop: CASTPQPNYGYTF. In DNA form, the CDR3 reads TGTGCCAGCACCCCCCAACCTAACTATGGCTACACCTTC. The J gene is TRBJ1-2, the V gene TRBV6-6, with D unclear. Germline lookup yields CDR1 MNHNY and CDR2 SVGAGI (reference sequence). The V gene lost 7 bases and the J gene lost 0 bases, with 9 bases spanning the gap. The CDR3 covers 13 residues.